This T cell receptor (beta chain) came from a study of T cells in women clearing cervical HPV infection. Overall study: Women with histologically confirmed HPV16-related CIN3 or worse, 2 with invasive cancer, served as cases.

TCR beta CDR3 amplified by multiplex PCR from approximately 1,100 ng genomic DNA. Libraries were prepared by immunoSEQ multiplex PCR; TCRdb keeps only in-frame clonotypes and omits some of them. This sample's table has tens of thousands of clones. MY09/MY11 PCR detected cervical HPV DNA; dot-blot assigned genotypes. Study-level findings and limits: Cases carried less TRBV6-7 than controls: roughly 0.12% versus 0.17%.

About this clone itself: Its specificity is not known. Read sequence stops 3 residues before the CDR3 end, and the germline J gene provides the missing end.

CDR3 length equals 15 residues. Trimming left V 1 base short and J 7 bases short, with 16 bases between. Germline assignment: CDR1 LNHDA and CDR2 SQIVND (reference sequence). The V and J genes are TRBV19 and TRBJ1-2; D may be TRBD1 (6 bases). This sequence was found in a woman between 18 and 70 years old with a cervical HPV16 infection that either progressed to CIN3+ or cleared (not recorded which). Sequenced: blood buffy coat. The sequenced CDR3 bases are TGTGCCAGTAGTATAGCGGACAGATCCCGGCTTGGC. Translated: CASSIADRSRLG. The CDR3 as a whole reads CASSIADRSRLGYTF. The variable domain in full, with the rest retrieved from reference TRBV19 and TRBJ1-2, is DGGITQSPKYLFRKEGQNVTLSCEQNLNHDAMYWYRQDPGQGLRLIYYSQIVNDFQKGDIAEGYSVSREKKESFPLTVTSAQKNPTAFYLCASSIADRSRLGYTFGSGTRLTVV.